This T cell receptor beta chain was sequenced for a study of T cell responses to AZD1222 COVID-19 vaccine. Study-wide findings and caveats: Across spike, vaccine-associated CD4 TCRs were found, dominant at 160-218 and 743-854.

This table comes from immunoSEQ multiplex PCR, and its TCRdb copy is limited to in-frame clones, with some not included. The table shows 100,000 to 150,000 clones, with approximately 91% occurring only once. About this clone itself: The target antigen is unknown.

This CDR3 region has 14 residues. Trimming shortened V by 0 bases and J by 5 bases, and 6 bases separated the two germline ends. The germline V gene encodes CDR1 SGHKS and CDR2 YYEKEE (reference sequence). Sample: peripheral blood, taken 28 days after the second AZD1222 dose. This clonotype originated in an adult who received the AZD1222 COVID-19 vaccine. The chain combines TRBV5-5 with TRBJ1-6; the D is unclear. Here the CDR3 reads CASSLGAHNSPLHF. In DNA form, the CDR3 reads TGTGCCAGCAGCTTGGGGGCCCATAATTCACCCCTCCACTTT.